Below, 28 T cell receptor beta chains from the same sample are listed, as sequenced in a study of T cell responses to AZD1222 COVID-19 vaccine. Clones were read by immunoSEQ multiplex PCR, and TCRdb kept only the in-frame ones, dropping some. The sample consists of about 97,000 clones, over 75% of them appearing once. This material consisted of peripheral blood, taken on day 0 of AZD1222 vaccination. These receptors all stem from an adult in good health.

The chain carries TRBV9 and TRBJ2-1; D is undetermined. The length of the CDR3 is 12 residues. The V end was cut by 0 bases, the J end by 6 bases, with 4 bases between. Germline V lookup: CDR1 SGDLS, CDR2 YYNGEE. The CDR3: CASSVATNEQFF. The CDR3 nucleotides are TGTGCCAGCAGCGTAGCCACCAATGAGCAGTTCTTC.

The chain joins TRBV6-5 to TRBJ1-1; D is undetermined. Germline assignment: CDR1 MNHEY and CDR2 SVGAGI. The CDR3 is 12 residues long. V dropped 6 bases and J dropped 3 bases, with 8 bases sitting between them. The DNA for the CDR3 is TGTGCCAGCAGCTTTAGGGACACTGAAGCTTTCTTT. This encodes CASSFRDTEAFF.

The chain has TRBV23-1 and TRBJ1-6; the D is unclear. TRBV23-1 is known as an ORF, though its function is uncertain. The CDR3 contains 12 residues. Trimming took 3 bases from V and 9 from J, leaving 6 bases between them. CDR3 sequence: CASSQISSPLHF. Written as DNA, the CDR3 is TGCGCCAGCAGTCAGATAAGTTCACCCCTCCACTTT.

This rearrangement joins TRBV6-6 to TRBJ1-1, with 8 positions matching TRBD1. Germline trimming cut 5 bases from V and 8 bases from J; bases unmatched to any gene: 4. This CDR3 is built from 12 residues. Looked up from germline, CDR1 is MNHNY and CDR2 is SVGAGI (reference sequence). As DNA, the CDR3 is TGTGCCAGCAGTGACAGGGGAAGGGAAGCTTTCTTT. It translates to CASSDRGREAFF.

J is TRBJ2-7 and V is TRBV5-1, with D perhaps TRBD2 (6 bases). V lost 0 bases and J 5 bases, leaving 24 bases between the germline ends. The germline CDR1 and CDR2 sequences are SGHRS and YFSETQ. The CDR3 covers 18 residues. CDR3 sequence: CASSLAPALRGSFHEQYF. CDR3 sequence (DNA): TGCGCCAGCAGCTTGGCGCCAGCCCTCCGGGGGAGTTTCCACGAGCAGTACTTC.

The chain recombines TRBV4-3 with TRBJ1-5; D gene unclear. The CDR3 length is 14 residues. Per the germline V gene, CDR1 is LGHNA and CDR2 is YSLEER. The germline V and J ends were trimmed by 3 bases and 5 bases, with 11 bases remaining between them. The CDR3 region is CASSQGFGDQPQHF. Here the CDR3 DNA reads TGCGCCAGCAGCCAGGGGTTTGGGGATCAGCCCCAGCATTTT.

CDR3: CASSQIRTGNQPQHF. DNA for the CDR3: TGTGCCAGCAGTCAGATTAGGACGGGCAATCAGCCCCAGCATTTT. The genes are TRBV28 and TRBJ1-5; D unclear. This CDR3 has 15 amino acids. V shed 5 bases and J shed 2 bases, with 13 bases lying between them. The germline V gene has CDR1 MDHEN and CDR2 SYDVKM.

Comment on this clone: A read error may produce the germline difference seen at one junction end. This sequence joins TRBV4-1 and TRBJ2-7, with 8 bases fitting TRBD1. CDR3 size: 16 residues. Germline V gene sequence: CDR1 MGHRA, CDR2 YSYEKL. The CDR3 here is CASRTLGTGGSYEQYF. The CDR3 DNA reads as TGCGCCAGCAGGACCTTGGGGACAGGAGGGTCCTATGAGCAGTACTTC.

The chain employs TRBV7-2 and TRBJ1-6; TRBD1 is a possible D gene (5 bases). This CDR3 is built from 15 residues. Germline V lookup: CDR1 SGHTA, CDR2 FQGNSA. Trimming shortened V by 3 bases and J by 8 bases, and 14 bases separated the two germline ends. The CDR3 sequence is CASSFVRVGDSPLHF. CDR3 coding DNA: TGTGCCAGCAGCTTTGTAAGGGTGGGGGATTCACCCCTCCACTTT.

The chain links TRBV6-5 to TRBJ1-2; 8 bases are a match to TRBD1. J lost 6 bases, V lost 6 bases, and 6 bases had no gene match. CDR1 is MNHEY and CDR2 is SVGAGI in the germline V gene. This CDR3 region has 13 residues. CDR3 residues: CASRKDREDGYTF. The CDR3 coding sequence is TGTGCCAGCAGAAAGGACAGGGAAGATGGCTACACCTTC.

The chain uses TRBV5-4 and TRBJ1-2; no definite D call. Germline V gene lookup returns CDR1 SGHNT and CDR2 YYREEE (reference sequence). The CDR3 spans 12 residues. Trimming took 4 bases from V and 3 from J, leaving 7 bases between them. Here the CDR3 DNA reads TGTGCCAGCAGCCTCGGATACTATGGCTACACCTTC. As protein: CASSLGYYGYTF.

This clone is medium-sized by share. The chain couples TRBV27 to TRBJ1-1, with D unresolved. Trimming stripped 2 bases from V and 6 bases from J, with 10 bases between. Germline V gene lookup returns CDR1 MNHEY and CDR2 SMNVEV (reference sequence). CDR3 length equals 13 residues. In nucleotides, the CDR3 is TGTGCCAGCAGTTTAGGGGTGAGGGCTGAAGCTTTCTTT. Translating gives CASSLGVRAEAFF.

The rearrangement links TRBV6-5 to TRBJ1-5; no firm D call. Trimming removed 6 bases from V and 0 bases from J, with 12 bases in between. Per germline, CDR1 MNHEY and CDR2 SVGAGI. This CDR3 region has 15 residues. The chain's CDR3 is CASSSVRGSNQPQHF. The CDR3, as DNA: TGTGCCAGCAGCAGTGTGCGGGGTAGCAATCAGCCCCAGCATTTT.

CDR3: CASRPTSGSNQPQHF. For the CDR3, the DNA is TGTGCCAGCAGGCCCACTTCAGGCTCCAATCAGCCCCAGCATTTT. V gene TRBV28 combines with J gene TRBJ1-5; D remains unclear. The CDR3 sequence is 15 residues long. Germline assignment: CDR1 MDHEN and CDR2 SYDVKM. With 6 bases removed from V and 3 bases from J, the gap between germline ends came to 15 bases.

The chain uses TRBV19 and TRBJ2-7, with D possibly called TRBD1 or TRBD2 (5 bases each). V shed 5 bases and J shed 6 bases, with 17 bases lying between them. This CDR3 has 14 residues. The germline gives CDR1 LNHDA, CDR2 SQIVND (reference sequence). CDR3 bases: TGTGCCAGTAGTTGGTCCATCAGGGACGGCGAGCAGTACTTC. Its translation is CASSWSIRDGEQYF.

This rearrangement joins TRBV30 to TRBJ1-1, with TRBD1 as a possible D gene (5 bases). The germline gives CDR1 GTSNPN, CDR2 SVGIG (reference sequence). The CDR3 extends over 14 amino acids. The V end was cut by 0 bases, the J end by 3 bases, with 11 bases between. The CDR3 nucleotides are TGTGCCTGGAGTGTACGGGGGGTCTACACTGAAGCTTTCTTT. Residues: CAWSVRGVYTEAFF.

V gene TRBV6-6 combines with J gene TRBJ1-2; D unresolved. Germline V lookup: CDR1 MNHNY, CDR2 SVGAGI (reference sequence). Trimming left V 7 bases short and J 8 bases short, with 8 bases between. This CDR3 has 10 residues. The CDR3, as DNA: TGTGCCAGCAAGGCTAAAGGCTACACCTTC. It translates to CASKAKGYTF.

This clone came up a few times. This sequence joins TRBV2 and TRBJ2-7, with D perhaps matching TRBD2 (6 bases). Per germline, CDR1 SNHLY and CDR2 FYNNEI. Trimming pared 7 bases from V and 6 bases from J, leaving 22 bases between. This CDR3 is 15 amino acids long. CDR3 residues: CASISTRGSNSEQYF. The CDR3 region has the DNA TGTGCCAGCATATCCACCCGGGGGTCTAATAGCGAGCAGTACTTC.

The CDR3 DNA sequence: TGTGCCAGCAGTTTAGGCTGGGGGGGTGGCTACACCTTC. Its translation: CASSLGWGGGYTF. This chain joins TRBV28 and TRBJ1-2, with D possibly matching TRBD1 (5 bases). V lost 2 bases and J 7 bases, leaving 11 bases between the germline ends. CDR1 and CDR2 from the germline V gene are MDHEN and SYDVKM. This CDR3 contains 13 residues.

Written as DNA, the CDR3 is TGTGCCAGCAACCTGGGACTCCCCAATGAAAAACTGTTTTTT. Translating gives CASNLGLPNEKLFF. The chain is built from TRBV7-2 and TRBJ1-4; possible D gene TRBD1, 5 bases. This CDR3 spans 14 amino acids. V shed 7 bases and J shed 5 bases, with 14 bases lying between them. Germline V lookup: CDR1 SGHTA, CDR2 FQGNSA.

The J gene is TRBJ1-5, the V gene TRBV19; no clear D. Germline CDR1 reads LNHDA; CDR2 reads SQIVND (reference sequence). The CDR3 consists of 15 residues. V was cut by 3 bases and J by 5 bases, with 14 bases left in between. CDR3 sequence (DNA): TGTGCCAGTAGTATTCGGGGTCTCCCTTATCAGCCCCAGCATTTT. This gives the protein CASSIRGLPYQPQHF. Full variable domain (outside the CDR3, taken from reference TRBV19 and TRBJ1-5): DGGITQSPKYLFRKEGQNVTLSCEQNLNHDAMYWYRQDPGQGLRLIYYSQIVNDFQKGDIAEGYSVSREKKESFPLTVTSAQKNPTAFYLCASSIRGLPYQPQHFGDGTRLSIL.

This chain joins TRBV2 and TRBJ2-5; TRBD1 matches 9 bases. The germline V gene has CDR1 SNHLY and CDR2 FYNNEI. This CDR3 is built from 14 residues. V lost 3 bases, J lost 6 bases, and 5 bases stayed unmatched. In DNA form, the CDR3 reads TGTGCCAGCAGTGATGGGACAGGGAAGCAGACCCAGTACTTC. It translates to CASSDGTGKQTQYF. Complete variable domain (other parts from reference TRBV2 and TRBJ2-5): EPEVTQTPSHQVTQMGQEVILRCVPISNHLYFYWYRQILGQKVEFLVSFYNNEISEKSEIFDDQFSVERPDGSNFTLKIRSTKLEDSAMYFCASSDGTGKQTQYFGPGTRLLVL.

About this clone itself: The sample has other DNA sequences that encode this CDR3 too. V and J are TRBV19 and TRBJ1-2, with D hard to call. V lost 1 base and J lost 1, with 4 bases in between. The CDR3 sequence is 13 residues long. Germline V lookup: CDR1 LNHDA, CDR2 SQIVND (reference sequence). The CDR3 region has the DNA TGTGCCAGTAGTATAGGCAATAACTATGGCTACACCTTC. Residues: CASSIGNNYGYTF.

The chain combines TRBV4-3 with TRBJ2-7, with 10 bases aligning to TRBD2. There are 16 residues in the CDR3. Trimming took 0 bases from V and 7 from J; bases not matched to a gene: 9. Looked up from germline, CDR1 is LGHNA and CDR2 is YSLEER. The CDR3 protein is CASSQEYQRGGGEQYF. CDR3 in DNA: TGCGCCAGCAGCCAAGAATATCAGCGGGGGGGTGGAGAGCAGTACTTC.

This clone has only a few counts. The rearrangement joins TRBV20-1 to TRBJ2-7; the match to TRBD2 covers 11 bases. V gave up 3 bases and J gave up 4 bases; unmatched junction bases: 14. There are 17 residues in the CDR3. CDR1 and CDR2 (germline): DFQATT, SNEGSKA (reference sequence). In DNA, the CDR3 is TGCAGTGCTAGTAAAGGGTTTAGCGGGGGGGGCTCATACGAGCAGTACTTC. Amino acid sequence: CSASKGFSGGGSYEQYF.

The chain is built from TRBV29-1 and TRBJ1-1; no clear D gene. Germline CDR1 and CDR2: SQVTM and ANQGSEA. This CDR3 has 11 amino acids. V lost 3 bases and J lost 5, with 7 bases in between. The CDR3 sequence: CSVEVGTEAFF. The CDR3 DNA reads TGCAGCGTTGAGGTAGGGACTGAAGCTTTCTTT.

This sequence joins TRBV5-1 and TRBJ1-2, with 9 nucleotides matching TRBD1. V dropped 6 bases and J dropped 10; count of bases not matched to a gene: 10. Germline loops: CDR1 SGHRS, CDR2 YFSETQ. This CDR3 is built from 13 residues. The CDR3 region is CASTTGTGLAYTF. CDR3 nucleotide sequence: TGCGCCAGCACCACCGGGACAGGGTTAGCCTACACCTTC. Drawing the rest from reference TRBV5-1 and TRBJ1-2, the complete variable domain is KAGVTQTPRYLIKTRGQQVTLSCSPISGHRSVSWYQQTPGQGLQFLFEYFSETQRNKGNFPGRFSGRQFSNSRSEMNVSTLELGDSALYLCASTTGTGLAYTFGSGTRLTVV.

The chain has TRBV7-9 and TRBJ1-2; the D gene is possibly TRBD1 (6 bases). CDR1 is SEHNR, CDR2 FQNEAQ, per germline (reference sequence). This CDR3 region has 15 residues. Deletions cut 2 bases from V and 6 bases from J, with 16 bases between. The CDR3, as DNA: TGTGCCAGCAGCTTAACGAGGGGGGAATTAGATGGCTACACCTTC. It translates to CASSLTRGELDGYTF.